This TCR beta chain stems from a study of T cells in Graves' hyperthyroidism and ophthalmopathy (dated 2019 in TCRdb). Concerning the study at large: Peripheral blood was collected at initial diagnosis, before any treatment. Prospective prediction of ophthalmopathy was tested in an independent validation cohort of approximately 19 hyperthyroidism patients and 17 patients who later progressed to ophthalmopathy. The 80 to 100 discovery patients were randomly divided into training and test sets at a 7:3 ratio. After sampling, hyperthyroidism patients received methimazole starting at 30 mg daily, and ophthalmopathy patients received high-dose intravenous methylprednisolone. The study also compared thyroid tissue and blood T-cell repertoires from more than 5 Graves' hyperthyroidism patients. TCR Vbeta CDR3 sequencing of roughly 140 peripheral blood samples (approximately 44 ophthalmopathy, over 70 hyperthyroidism and approximately 17 progressor patients) is reported in the paper. To identify distinguishing TCR V-J signatures, a discovery cohort of some 100 patients was used, comprising 40 to 45 with Graves' ophthalmopathy and roughly 60 with stable Graves' hyperthyroidism.

Amplification of TCR beta CDR3 regions was carried out from RNA transcripts. For the first round of RT-PCR on the TCR CDR3, the HTBI primer set was used together with the Qiagen OneStep RT-PCR kit. A second multiplex PCR round built the libraries, followed by size selection and purification. Libraries were sequenced paired-end with 100 bp reads on an Illumina HiSeq2000. The authors' pipeline ran thus. SOAPnuke was used to process the raw data, with reads discarded if the reads contained adapters or uncalled bases, had a mean Phred below 15, or lacked an exact constant-primer or identifier match. COPE v1.2.5 was used to merge high-quality paired reads, and clonotypes were defined as unique nucleotide sequences. MiTCR v1.1 was used to align the clonotypes against IMGT TRBV, TRBD and TRBJ reference segments. Only V-J combinations with frequency above 0.0001, covering about 99% of repertoires, were analysed. A TCS score was defined as the ratio of F50 (clonal expansion) to E x V (chaos), with BLOSUM62-based TCRdist applied between CDR3 peptides within each V-J. Welch's t-statistics and random forest reduced roughly 540 V-J features to 13, which were used in a naive Bayes classifier (R e1071). TCRdb cleaned the public reads at Q25 with fastp, built clones with MiXCR and kept in-frame beta chains. Each CDR3 protein gets just one entry, which takes the most common genes and DNA from the rows behind it. The V and J calls come from TCRdb's annotation, not from the publication. The sample yields some 200,000 distinct CDR3 sequences; less than 20% were counted once. The ten biggest clones cover about 56% of the sample.

Deletion took 9 bases off V and 7 bases off J, with a span of 18 bases between the germline ends. The CDR3 starts with the cysteine, ends with the phenylalanine, and has 13 residues. The CDR3 DNA has 39 bases and is translated from base 1. Here is what the overall study found, with its caveats: During validation, the model predicted progression to ophthalmopathy a median of approximately six months ahead of onset, with more than 60% sensitivity and 72% to 80% specificity. Sample size was not statistically predetermined, and blinding of investigators to group allocation was not performed. Ophthalmopathy was separated from stable hyperthyroidism by a 13 V-J signature model, with 87.88% sensitivity and roughly 84% specificity obtained in cross-validation and 80%/75% obtained in testing. Blood samples also contained most of the expanded thyroid clonotypes (frequency above 0.001), which suggests that blood repertoires may reflect thyroid immune responses.

This clonotype has ten or more counts. Its binding antigen is unknown. No per-base quality is available; no much larger clone lies one base away. Graves' hyperthyroidism was defined as stable when no progression to ophthalmopathy occurred over 18 months of follow-up. Hyperthyroidism patients were aged 18 to 65 years and newly diagnosed, with disease duration of less than 2 months. Exclusion was applied to patients with uncontrolled infections, other autoimmune diseases, pregnancy or lactation. Clinical symptoms, serum thyroxine and TRAb, thyroid ultrasound, and orbital computed tomography formed the basis for the diagnoses. PBMCs were isolated from about 9.2 ml of fresh peripheral blood by Ficoll-Paque density gradient centrifugation. Total RNA was extracted using Trizol reagent, and RNA quality was assessed on an Agilent 2100 Bioanalyzer.

This sequence originates from a woman aged 45-65 years with Graves' hyperthyroidism. The chain couples TRBV12-3 or TRBV12-4 to TRBJ1-1; TRBD1 is perhaps the D gene, given 5 matching bases. Input material: blood. The DNA sequence is TGTGCCAGTACCCCCCGGTGGGGCATTGAAGCTTTCTTT. Its translation is CASTPRWGIEAFF.